This TCR beta chain was captured in a study of beta chain features in type 1 diabetes. General study findings and limits: Researchers report that Type 1 diabetes patients had moderately but significantly shorter TCRB CDR3s across all four CD4+ subsets.

All of the isolated RNA was reverse transcribed, so expressed TCRB transcripts were sequenced. Only in-frame clones appear in the TCRdb table, and some are missing; sequencing was by immunoSEQ multiplex PCR. The data hold 640,000 or so clones, with over 11% observed a single time. The CDR3 extends over 15 amino acids. Looked up from germline, CDR1 is SNHLY and CDR2 is FYNNEI. After removal of 8 bases from V and 8 bases from J, the junction contained 11 bases not matched to a gene. A few counts support this clone. Its antigen is unknown. This chain uses TRBV2 with TRBJ2-3; 12 positions match TRBD1. The clonotype comes from a man younger than 30 with type 1 diabetes. Sequencing was carried out using naive CD4+ T cells from blood. The DNA of the CDR3 is TGTGCCAGCCTCCTGGGACAGGGGGCTGCGGGTACGCAGTATTTT. It yields the protein CASLLGQGAAGTQYF.